These 23 T cell receptor beta chains came from one sample sequenced in a study of shared clonotypes between healthy human individuals. Using immunoSEQ multiplex PCR, the repertoire was profiled, and TCRdb retains in-frame clones only, with some absent. Of millions of clones listed, approximately 95% were seen once; the top ten hold 0.39%. Sequencing input: naive CD4+ T cells from PBMCs. The subset here: CD45RA+ positively selected. These receptors were taken from a man younger than 30 in good health. Some clones in this sample may be carry-over from other donors' samples.

The gene calls are TRBV7-7 and TRBJ2-1; D not resolved. The CDR3 totals 13 residues. The V gene lost 5 bases and the J gene lost 6 bases, with 11 bases spanning the gap. Germline V gene lookup returns CDR1 SSHAT and CDR2 FNYEAQ (reference sequence). CDR3 residues: CASSPSLVNEQFF. DNA for the CDR3: TGTGCCAGCAGCCCCTCGTTAGTCAATGAGCAGTTCTTC.

This sequence joins TRBV10-3 and TRBJ2-1; 10 bases are shared with TRBD1. The J segment lost 6 bases and the V segment lost 6 bases, leaving 2 bases of the junction unmatched. This CDR3 comprises 13 residues. Germline values: CDR1 ENHRY, CDR2 SYGVKD. CDR3 sequence reads: CAIRGTGVNEQFF. The CDR3 coding sequence is TGTGCCATCAGAGGGACAGGGGTCAATGAGCAGTTCTTC.

V is TRBV6-5 and J is TRBJ1-2; 7 bases are a match to TRBD1. Germline-derived CDR1 and CDR2 are MNHEY and SVGAGI. The CDR3 contains 14 residues. V shed 6 bases, J shed 4 bases, and the junction held 8 bases outside the gene matches. CDR3 protein: CASSSNRGGYGYTF. For the CDR3, the DNA is TGTGCCAGCAGCTCCAACAGGGGCGGCTATGGCTACACCTTC.

The rearrangement links TRBV9 to TRBJ1-3; D gene uncertain. The CDR3 length is 15 residues. V was pared by 0 bases and J by 5 bases, with 12 bases between. Germline CDR1 reads SGDLS; CDR2 reads YYNGEE. The CDR3 DNA follows: TGTGCCAGCAGCGTAGAAGGGTTAAATAGAAACACCATATATTTT. Translation gives CASSVEGLNRNTIYF. The full variable domain, with the rest looked up from reference TRBV9 and TRBJ1-3, is DSGVTQTPKHLITATGQRVTLRCSPRSGDLSVYWYQQSLDQGLQFLIQYYNGEERAKGNILERFSAQQFPDLHSELNLSSLELGDSALYFCASSVEGLNRNTIYFGEGSWLTVV.

Only one count was recorded for this clone. The chain couples TRBV5-1 to TRBJ2-3; D is perhaps TRBD2 (6 bases). Per germline, CDR1 SGHRS and CDR2 YFSETQ. The CDR3 runs 15 residues. Deletions cut 0 bases from V and 2 bases from J, with 10 bases between. The DNA for the CDR3 is TGCGCCAGCAGCTTGGCGCCTAGCGACACAGATACGCAGTATTTT. It is translated as CASSLAPSDTDTQYF.

V is TRBV27 and J is TRBJ1-1; tentatively, D is TRBD1 (5 bases). Trimming cost V 3 bases and J 2 bases, with 13 bases left between them. From germline, CDR1 is MNHEY and CDR2 SMNVEV (reference sequence). There are 15 residues in the CDR3. The CDR3 region is CASSLRGWENTEAFF. CDR3 coding DNA: TGTGCCAGCAGTTTGCGGGGGTGGGAAAACACTGAAGCTTTCTTT.

The table lists this clone with a few counts. This chain joins TRBV6-6 and TRBJ2-7, with D possibly TRBD1 on 5 matching bases. The CDR3 is 12 residues long. Trimming took off 5 bases at V and 3 bases at J, with 8 bases between the two ends. The germline V gene encodes CDR1 MNHNY and CDR2 SVGAGI (reference sequence). The CDR3 protein is CASSAGRYEQYF. DNA for the CDR3: TGTGCCAGCAGTGCAGGGCGCTACGAGCAGTACTTC.

In this sample, this clone turned up a few times. V and J are TRBV6-1 and TRBJ1-4, with 7 bases identical to TRBD1. V was pared by 4 bases and J by 8 bases, with 10 bases of the junction left unmatched. This CDR3 comprises 15 residues. Germline V lookup: CDR1 MNHNS, CDR2 SASEGT. CDR3: CASSATQGFGEKLFF. The CDR3 nucleotides are TGTGCCAGCAGTGCAACACAGGGGTTCGGAGAAAAACTGTTTTTT.

This chain connects TRBV7-2 to TRBJ2-5; D is uncertain. Trimming removed 2 bases at V and 5 bases at J, with 12 bases between. This CDR3 region has 14 residues. Germline V gene sequence: CDR1 SGHTA, CDR2 FQGNSA. For the CDR3, the DNA is TGTGCCAGCAGCTTACGTTTGGGGTTGGAGACCCAGTACTTC. This encodes CASSLRLGLETQYF.

The gene calls are TRBV10-2 and TRBJ2-3; 7 nucleotides agree with TRBD2. The CDR3 extends over 17 amino acids. The germline V gene encodes CDR1 WSHSY and CDR2 SAAADI. The ends lost 7 bases at V and 1 base at J; junction bases unmatched: 14. The CDR3 loop is CASNGGSSSPGTDTQYF. CDR3 nucleotides: TGCGCCAGCAATGGCGGGAGCTCGTCCCCTGGCACAGATACGCAGTATTTT.

V usage is TRBV2 and J usage is TRBJ1-1; possible D gene TRBD1, 5 bases. Deletions cut 3 bases from V and 12 bases from J, with 11 bases between. The CDR3 runs 11 residues. Germline CDR1 SNHLY, CDR2 FYNNEI. CDR3 bases: TGTGCCAGCAGTGATGAGGGGCGGACTTTCTTT. The encoded protein is CASSDEGRTFF.

V gene TRBV2 combines with J gene TRBJ1-1; 7 positions agree with TRBD1. Losses at the gene ends were 5 bases for V and 5 bases for J; bases not matched to a gene: 5. The CDR3 contains 13 residues. CDR1 and CDR2 (germline): SNHLY, FYNNEI. DNA for the CDR3: TGTGCCAGCAGTATTGACAGGGAAACTGAAGCTTTCTTT. Its protein is CASSIDRETEAFF.

Worth noting for this clone: The same CDR3 is also encoded by other DNA sequences in this sample. The genes are TRBV5-4 and TRBJ2-1, with D tentatively TRBD2 (5 bases). The CDR3 has 14 residues. With 1 base removed from V and 3 bases from J, the gap between germline ends came to 8 bases. Germline CDR1 reads SGHNT; CDR2 reads YYREEE (reference sequence). CDR3 nucleotides: TGTGCCAGCAGCTTGAAAGGGAGCTACAATGAGCAGTTCTTC. Translating it yields CASSLKGSYNEQFF.

V is TRBV9 and J is TRBJ1-1; D remains unclear. V gave up 0 bases and J gave up 7 bases, with 10 bases separating them. Germline values: CDR1 SGDLS, CDR2 YYNGEE. The CDR3 extends over 13 amino acids. The CDR3 is CASSVDRGDEAFF. CDR3 nucleotides: TGTGCCAGCAGCGTAGATCGGGGTGATGAAGCTTTCTTT.

The chain uses TRBV11-2 and TRBJ2-1; 7 bases are a match to TRBD2. CDR3 length: 19 residues. CDR1 SGHAT and CDR2 FQNNGV come from the germline V gene. V was clipped by 3 bases and J by 3 bases; unmatched bases: 17. CDR3: CASSFRFGGGGLGYNEQFF. The CDR3 DNA reads TGTGCCAGCAGCTTTCGGTTCGGTGGGGGAGGGCTTGGCTACAATGAGCAGTTCTTC. Drawing the rest from reference TRBV11-2 and TRBJ2-1, the complete variable domain is EAGVAQSPRYKIIEKRQSVAFWCNPISGHATLYWYQQILGQGPKLLIQFQNNGVVDDSQLPKDRFSAERLKGVDSTLKIQPAKLEDSAVYLCASSFRFGGGGLGYNEQFFGPGTRLTVL.

The genes are TRBV27 and TRBJ1-4, with a possible D match to TRBD1 (5 bases). V lost 1 base and J lost 3, with 12 bases in between. This CDR3 contains 16 residues. Germline assignment: CDR1 MNHEY and CDR2 SMNVEV (reference sequence). In DNA, the CDR3 is TGTGCCAGCAGTTTATGGGCGGGACGGGCTAATGAAAAACTGTTTTTT. It is translated as CASSLWAGRANEKLFF.

CDR3 loop: CASSVASFSSYNEQFF. The CDR3 DNA sequence: TGTGCCAGCAGCGTAGCATCCTTCAGCTCCTACAATGAGCAGTTCTTC. The chain uses TRBV9 and TRBJ2-1; D gene unclear. Looked up from germline, CDR1 is SGDLS and CDR2 is YYNGEE. V was shortened by 0 bases and J by 0 bases, with 10 bases between the two germline ends. The CDR3 covers 16 residues.

J is TRBJ2-7 and V is TRBV5-1; 13 bases are a match to TRBD2. The CDR3 consists of 16 residues. V was pared by 0 bases and J by 4 bases, with 4 bases of the junction left unmatched. The germline V gene has CDR1 SGHRS and CDR2 YFSETQ. CDR3 nucleotides: TGCGCCAGCAGCTTGGAAGGGACTAGCGGGGCTTACGAGCAGTACTTC. Protein sequence: CASSLEGTSGAYEQYF.

The chain links TRBV11-2 to TRBJ2-7; D might be TRBD1 (6 bases). Trimming stripped 3 bases from V and 1 base from J, with 10 bases between. Looked up from germline, CDR1 is SGHAT and CDR2 is FQNNGV. This CDR3 contains 14 residues. CDR3 region: CASSFTQGSYEQYF. Here the CDR3 DNA reads TGTGCCAGCAGCTTCACTCAGGGGTCCTACGAGCAGTACTTC.

The chain is built from TRBV28 and TRBJ2-6; 8 nucleotides agree with TRBD1. Germline V lookup: CDR1 MDHEN, CDR2 SYDVKM. CDR3 length: 16 amino acids. V shed 2 bases and J 2 bases; nucleotides not matched to a gene: 2. The CDR3 coding sequence is TGTGCCAGCAGTTTAAGACAGGGGACTGGGGCCAACGTCCTGACTTTC. It is translated as CASSLRQGTGANVLTF. The whole variable domain, filled in from reference TRBV28 and TRBJ2-6, reads DVKVTQSSRYLVKRTGEKVFLECVQDMDHENMFWYRQDPGLGLRLIYFSYDVKMKEKGDIPEGYSVSREKKERFSLILESASTNQTSMYLCASSLRQGTGANVLTFGAGSRLTVL.

Here the CDR3 reads CASSKFDSSYEQYF. In nucleotides, the CDR3 is TGTGCCAGCAGCAAATTCGACAGTTCCTACGAGCAGTACTTC. The chain employs TRBV21-1 and TRBJ2-7; the table assigns TRBD1, which was not confirmed against the DNA. TRBV21-1 is noted as a pseudogene. The length of the CDR3 is 14 residues.

The chain recombines TRBV9 with TRBJ2-7; D perhaps matches TRBD2 (5 bases). Germline V gene sequence: CDR1 SGDLS, CDR2 YYNGEE. The CDR3 is made up of 15 amino acids. V lost 4 bases and J lost 3, with 17 bases in between. DNA for the CDR3: TGTGCCAGCAGCCCGATGAGGGAGTCCCTCTACGAGCAGTACTTC. It translates to CASSPMRESLYEQYF.

The chain combines TRBV19 with TRBJ2-3; possible D gene TRBD1, 6 bases. CDR1 and CDR2 from the germline V gene are LNHDA and SQIVND (reference sequence). The CDR3 covers 14 residues. Trimming shortened V by 6 bases and J by 6 bases, and 16 bases separated the two germline ends. The CDR3 nucleotides read TGTGCCAGTAGGATCAACAGGGCGGGCGATACGCAGTATTTT. This translates into CASRINRAGDTQYF.